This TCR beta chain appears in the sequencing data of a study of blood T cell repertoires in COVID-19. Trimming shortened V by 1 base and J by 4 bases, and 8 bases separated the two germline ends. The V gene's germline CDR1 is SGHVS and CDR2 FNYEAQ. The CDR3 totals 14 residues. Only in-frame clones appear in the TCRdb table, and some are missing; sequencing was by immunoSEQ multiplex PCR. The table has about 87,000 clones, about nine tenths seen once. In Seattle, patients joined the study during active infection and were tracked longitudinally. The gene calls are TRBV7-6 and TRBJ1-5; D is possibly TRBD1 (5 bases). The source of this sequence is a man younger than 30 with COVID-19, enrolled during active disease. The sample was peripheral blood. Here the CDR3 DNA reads TGTGCCAGCAGCTTAGGGGGCCCTAATCAGCCCCAGCATTTT. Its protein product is CASSLGGPNQPQHF.